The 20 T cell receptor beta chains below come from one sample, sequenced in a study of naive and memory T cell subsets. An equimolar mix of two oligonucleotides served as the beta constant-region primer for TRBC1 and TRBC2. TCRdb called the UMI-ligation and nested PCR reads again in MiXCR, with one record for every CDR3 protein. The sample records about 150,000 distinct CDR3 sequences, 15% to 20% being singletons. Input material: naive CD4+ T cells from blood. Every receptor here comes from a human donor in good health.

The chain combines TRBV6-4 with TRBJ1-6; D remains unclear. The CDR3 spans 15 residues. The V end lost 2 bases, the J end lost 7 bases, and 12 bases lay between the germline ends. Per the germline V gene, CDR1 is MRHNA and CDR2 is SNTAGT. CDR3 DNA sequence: TGTGCCAGCAGTGACGGGCTAGCCCCCAATTCACCCCTCCACTTT. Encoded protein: CASSDGLAPNSPLHF.

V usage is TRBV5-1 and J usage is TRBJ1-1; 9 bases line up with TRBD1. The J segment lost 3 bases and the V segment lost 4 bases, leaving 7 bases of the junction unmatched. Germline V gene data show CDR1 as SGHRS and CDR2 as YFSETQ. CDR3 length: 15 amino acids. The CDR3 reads CASSMDRGVDTEAFF. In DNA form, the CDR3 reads TGCGCCAGCAGCATGGACAGGGGAGTGGACACTGAAGCTTTCTTT.

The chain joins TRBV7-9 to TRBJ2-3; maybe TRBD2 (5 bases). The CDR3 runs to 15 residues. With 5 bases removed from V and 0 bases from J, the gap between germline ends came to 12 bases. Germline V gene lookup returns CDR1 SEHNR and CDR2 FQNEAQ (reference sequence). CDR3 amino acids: CASSTTLESTDTQYF. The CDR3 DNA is TGTGCCAGCAGCACCACACTAGAGAGCACAGATACGCAGTATTTT.

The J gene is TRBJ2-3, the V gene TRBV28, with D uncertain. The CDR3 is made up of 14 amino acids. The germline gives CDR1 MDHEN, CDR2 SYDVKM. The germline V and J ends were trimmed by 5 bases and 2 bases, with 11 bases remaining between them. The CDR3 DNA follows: TGTGCCAGCAGTACGCCAGGCTTCACAGATACGCAGTATTTT. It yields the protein CASSTPGFTDTQYF.

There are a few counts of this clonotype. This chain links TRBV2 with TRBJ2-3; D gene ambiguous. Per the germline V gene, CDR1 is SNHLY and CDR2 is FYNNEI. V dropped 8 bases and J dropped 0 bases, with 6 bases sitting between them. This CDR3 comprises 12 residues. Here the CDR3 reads CASATSTDTQYF. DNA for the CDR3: TGTGCCAGCGCCACAAGCACAGATACGCAGTATTTT.

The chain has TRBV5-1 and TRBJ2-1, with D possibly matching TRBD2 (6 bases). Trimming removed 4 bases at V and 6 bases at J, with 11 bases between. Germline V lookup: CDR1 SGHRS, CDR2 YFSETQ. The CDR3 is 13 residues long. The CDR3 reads CASSPGVTNEQFF. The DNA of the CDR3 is TGCGCCAGCAGCCCGGGGGTAACCAATGAGCAGTTCTTC.

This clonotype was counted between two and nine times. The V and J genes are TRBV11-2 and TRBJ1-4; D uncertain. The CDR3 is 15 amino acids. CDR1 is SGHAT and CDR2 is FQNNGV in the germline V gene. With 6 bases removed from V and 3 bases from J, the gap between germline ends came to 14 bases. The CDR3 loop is CASRGRTVPNEKLFF. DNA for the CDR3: TGTGCCAGCAGGGGGAGGACGGTGCCTAATGAAAAACTGTTTTTT.

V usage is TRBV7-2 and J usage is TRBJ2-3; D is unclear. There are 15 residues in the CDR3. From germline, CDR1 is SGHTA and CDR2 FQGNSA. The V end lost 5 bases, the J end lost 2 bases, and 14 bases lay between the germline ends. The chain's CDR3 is CASSHDRVLTDTQYF. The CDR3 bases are TGTGCCAGCAGCCACGACCGGGTACTCACAGATACGCAGTATTTT. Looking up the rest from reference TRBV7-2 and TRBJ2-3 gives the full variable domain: GAGVSQSPSNKVTEKGKDVELRCDPISGHTALYWYRQSLGQGLEFLIYFQGNSAPDKSGLPSDRFSAERTGGSVSTLTIQRTQQEDSAVYLCASSHDRVLTDTQYFGPGTRLTVL.

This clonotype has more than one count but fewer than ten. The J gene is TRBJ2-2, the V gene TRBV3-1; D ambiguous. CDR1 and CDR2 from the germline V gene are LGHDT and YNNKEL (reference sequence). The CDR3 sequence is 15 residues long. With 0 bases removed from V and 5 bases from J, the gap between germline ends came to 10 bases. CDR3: CASSQERPGTGELFF. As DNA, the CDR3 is TGTGCCAGCAGCCAAGAGAGACCCGGGACCGGGGAGCTGTTTTTT.

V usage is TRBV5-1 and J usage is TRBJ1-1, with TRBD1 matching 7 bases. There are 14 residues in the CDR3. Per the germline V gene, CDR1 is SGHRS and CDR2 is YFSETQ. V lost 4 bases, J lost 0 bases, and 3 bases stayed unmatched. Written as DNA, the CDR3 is TGCGCCAGCAGCGGGGACAGCTTGAACACTGAAGCTTTCTTT. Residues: CASSGDSLNTEAFF.

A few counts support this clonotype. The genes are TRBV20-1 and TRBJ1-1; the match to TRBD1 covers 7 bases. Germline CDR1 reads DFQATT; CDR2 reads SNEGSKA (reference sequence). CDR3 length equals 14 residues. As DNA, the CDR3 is TGCAGCGCCAGCTGGGGACAGATGAACACTGAAGCTTTCTTT. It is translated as CSASWGQMNTEAFF.

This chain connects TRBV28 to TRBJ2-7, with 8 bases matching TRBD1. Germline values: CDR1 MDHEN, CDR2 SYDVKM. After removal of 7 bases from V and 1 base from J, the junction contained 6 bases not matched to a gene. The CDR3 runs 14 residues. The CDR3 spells CASISQGASYEQYF. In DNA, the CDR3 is TGTGCCAGCATCTCCCAGGGGGCGTCCTACGAGCAGTACTTC. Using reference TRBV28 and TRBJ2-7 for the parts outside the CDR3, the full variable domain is DVKVTQSSRYLVKRTGEKVFLECVQDMDHENMFWYRQDPGLGLRLIYFSYDVKMKEKGDIPEGYSVSREKKERFSLILESASTNQTSMYLCASISQGASYEQYFGPGTRLTVT.

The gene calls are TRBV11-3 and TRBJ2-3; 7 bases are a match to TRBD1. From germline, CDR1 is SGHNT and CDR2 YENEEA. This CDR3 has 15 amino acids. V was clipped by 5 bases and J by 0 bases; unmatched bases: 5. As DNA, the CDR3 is TGTGCCAGCAGCCAAGGGGGCTTTAGCACAGATACGCAGTATTTT. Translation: CASSQGGFSTDTQYF.

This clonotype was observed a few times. As DNA, the CDR3 is TGTGCCAGCAGTTCTCGGACAAGTAGCAATCAGCCCCAGCATTTT. It is translated as CASSSRTSSNQPQHF. The gene calls are TRBV28 and TRBJ1-5; tentative D call: TRBD1 (5 bases). There are 15 residues in the CDR3. V lost 4 bases and J lost 0, with 10 bases in between. The germline gives CDR1 MDHEN, CDR2 SYDVKM.

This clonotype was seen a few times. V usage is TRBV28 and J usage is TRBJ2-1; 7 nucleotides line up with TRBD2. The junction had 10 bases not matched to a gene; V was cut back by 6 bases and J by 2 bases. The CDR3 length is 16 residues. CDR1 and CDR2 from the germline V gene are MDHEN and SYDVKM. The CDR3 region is CASSTTSSPPYNEQFF. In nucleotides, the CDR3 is TGTGCCAGCAGCACGACTAGCTCACCTCCCTACAATGAGCAGTTCTTC. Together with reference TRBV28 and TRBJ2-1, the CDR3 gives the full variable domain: DVKVTQSSRYLVKRTGEKVFLECVQDMDHENMFWYRQDPGLGLRLIYFSYDVKMKEKGDIPEGYSVSREKKERFSLILESASTNQTSMYLCASSTTSSPPYNEQFFGPGTRLTVL.

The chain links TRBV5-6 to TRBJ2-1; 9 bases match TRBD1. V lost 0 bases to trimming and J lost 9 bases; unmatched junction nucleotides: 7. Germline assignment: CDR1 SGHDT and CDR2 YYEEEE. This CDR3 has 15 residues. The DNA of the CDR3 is TGTGCCAGCAGCTTGGACAGGGGGCGTCCTGGTGAGCAGTTCTTC. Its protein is CASSLDRGRPGEQFF.

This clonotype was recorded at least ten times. This chain's CDR3 is CASSLWQDEQYF. The CDR3 DNA follows: TGTGCCAGCAGCTTATGGCAGGACGAGCAGTACTTC. The chain is built from TRBV7-6 and TRBJ2-7, with no clear D. V shed 2 bases and J shed 5 bases, with 7 bases lying between them. The CDR3 has 12 amino acids. Per germline, CDR1 SGHVS and CDR2 FNYEAQ.

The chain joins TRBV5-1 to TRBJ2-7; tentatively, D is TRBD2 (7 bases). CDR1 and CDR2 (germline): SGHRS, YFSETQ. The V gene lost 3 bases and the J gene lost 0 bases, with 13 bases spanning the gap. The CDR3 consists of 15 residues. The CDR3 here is CASSSRGASSYEQYF. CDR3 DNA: TGCGCCAGCAGCTCCCGGGGGGCCAGCTCCTACGAGCAGTACTTC. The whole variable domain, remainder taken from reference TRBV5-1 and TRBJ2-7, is KAGVTQTPRYLIKTRGQQVTLSCSPISGHRSVSWYQQTPGQGLQFLFEYFSETQRNKGNFPGRFSGRQFSNSRSEMNVSTLELGDSALYLCASSSRGASSYEQYFGPGTRLTVT.

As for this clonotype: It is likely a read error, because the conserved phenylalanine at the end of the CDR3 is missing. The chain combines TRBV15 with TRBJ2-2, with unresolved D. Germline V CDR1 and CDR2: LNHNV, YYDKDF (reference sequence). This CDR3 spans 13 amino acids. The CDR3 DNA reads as TGTGCCACCAGCGGAGATCTGGACGGGGAGCTGTTTTCT. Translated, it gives CATSGDLDGELFS.

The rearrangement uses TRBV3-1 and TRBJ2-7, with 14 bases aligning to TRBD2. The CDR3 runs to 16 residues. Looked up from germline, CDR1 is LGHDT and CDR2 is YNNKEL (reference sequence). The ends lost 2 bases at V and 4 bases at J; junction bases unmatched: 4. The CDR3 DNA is TGTGCCAGCAGCCAATGGGGACTAGCGGGAGCGTACGAGCAGTACTTC. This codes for CASSQWGLAGAYEQYF.